This paragraph covers one T cell receptor (beta chain) sequence. Its antigen is currently unknown. These data come from a study of beta chain features in type 1 diabetes. The CDR3 covers 14 residues. In germline, CDR1 is SGHTA, CDR2 FQGNSA. Trimming took off 2 bases at V and 1 base at J, with 8 bases between the two ends. What was sequenced were expressed TCRB transcripts, since all of the isolated RNA had been reverse transcribed. Sequencing of naive, central memory and regulatory T cell samples gave an average of about 3.9 million reads. Repertoires were generated with immunoSEQ multiplex PCR, while TCRdb's copy carries only in-frame clones and drops some. Of 600,000 or so clones listed, over 11% are singletons. Notes on the study in general: Any PCR bias toward short templates would affect both groups alike. Shorter TCRB CDR3s, moderately but significantly so, marked every one of the four CD4+ subsets in Type 1 diabetes patients.

Sequenced sample: naive CD4+ T cells from blood. V usage is TRBV7-2 and J usage is TRBJ1-2, with D possibly being TRBD1 (6 bases). The TCR comes from a man between 18 and 29 years old with type 1 diabetes. As DNA, the CDR3 is TGTGCCAGCAGCTTACCAGGGGATAACTATGGCTACACCTTC. Protein product: CASSLPGDNYGYTF. The complete variable domain, with remaining parts taken from reference TRBV7-2 and TRBJ1-2, reads GAGVSQSPSNKVTEKGKDVELRCDPISGHTALYWYRQSLGQGLEFLIYFQGNSAPDKSGLPSDRFSAERTGGSVSTLTIQRTQQEDSAVYLCASSLPGDNYGYTFGSGTRLTVV.